The 31 T cell receptor beta chains below were found in one sample sequenced in a study of blood T cell repertoires in COVID-19. Clones were read by immunoSEQ multiplex PCR, and TCRdb kept only the in-frame ones, dropping some. The repertoire includes around 70,000 clones, approximately 90% of them detected once, and 6% to 8% sits in the top ten. Sequencing was done on a sample of peripheral blood. The receptors shown here come from a human donor in a cohort sampled during active COVID-19.

The chain is built from TRBV4-1 and TRBJ2-1; 9 positions match TRBD2. CDR1 MGHRA and CDR2 YSYEKL come from the germline V gene. The CDR3 is 17 residues long. Losses at the gene ends were 4 bases for V and 0 bases for J; bases not matched to a gene: 7. The CDR3, as DNA: TGCGCCAGCAGCCGAGACCCTAGCGGGGCCTCCTACAATGAGCAGTTCTTC. Amino acids: CASSRDPSGASYNEQFF.

The V call is TRBV23-1, the J call TRBJ1-2; tentative D call: TRBD1 (5 bases). TRBV23-1 is designated an ORF whose function remains uncertain. Trimming pared 1 base from V and 5 bases from J, leaving 35 bases between. This CDR3 comprises 22 residues. This chain's CDR3 is CASSQWGEAWGLRRGDRYGYTF. In DNA form, the CDR3 reads TGCGCCAGCAGTCAATGGGGCGAGGCGTGGGGACTTCGACGGGGGGATCGATATGGCTACACCTTC.

The chain carries TRBV14 and TRBJ2-3; 11 bases are shared with TRBD2. The V and J ends lost 3 bases and 4 bases, in that order; junction bases with no gene match: 0. CDR3 size: 14 residues. The germline V gene has CDR1 SGHDN and CDR2 FVKESK. The CDR3 DNA follows: TGTGCCAGCAGCCAGGGACTAGCGGCAGATACGCAGTATTTT. Translation gives CASSQGLAADTQYF.

V gene TRBV2 combines with J gene TRBJ2-5; 7 bases are shared with TRBD2. CDR1 is SNHLY, CDR2 FYNNEI, per germline. Trimming removed 4 bases from V and 5 bases from J; junction bases left unmatched: 13. The CDR3 has 16 amino acids. The CDR3 here is CASSVGLALGGETQYF. Written as DNA, the CDR3 is TGTGCCAGCAGTGTGGGCCTAGCGTTGGGAGGGGAGACCCAGTACTTC.

V usage is TRBV19 and J usage is TRBJ2-1, with D tentatively TRBD2 (6 bases). Germline loops: CDR1 LNHDA, CDR2 SQIVND (reference sequence). The CDR3 has 17 residues. Deletions cut 9 bases from V and 0 bases from J, with 21 bases between. The CDR3 coding sequence is TGTGCCAGCTCCACCGGCGGGGCCGGCGGCTCCTACAATGAGCAGTTCTTC. Translation: CASSTGGAGGSYNEQFF.

This chain links TRBV27 with TRBJ2-5; 8 bases agree with TRBD1. Germline trimming cut 5 bases from V and 5 bases from J; bases unmatched to any gene: 4. The germline V gene has CDR1 MNHEY and CDR2 SMNVEV (reference sequence). CDR3 length: 13 residues. CDR3 in amino acids: CASSPRTGETQYF. The CDR3 DNA follows: TGTGCCAGCAGTCCAAGGACAGGGGAGACCCAGTACTTC.

V gene TRBV21-1 combines with J gene TRBJ1-1. TRBV21-1 has pseudogene status. This CDR3 spans 16 amino acids. The CDR3 region is CASRSLASFMNTEAFF. The CDR3 nucleotides read TGTGCCAGCAGGAGCCTCGCGAGCTTCATGAACACTGAAGCTTTCTTT.

The chain uses TRBV7-2 and TRBJ2-5, with 10 bases aligning to TRBD2. Germline loops: CDR1 SGHTA, CDR2 FQGNSA. V shed 6 bases and J 5 bases; nucleotides not matched to a gene: 9. The CDR3 length is 15 residues. CDR3 DNA: TGTGCCAGCAGTAAGCCCAGCGGGGGGGTTGAGACCCAGTACTTC. Translated: CASSKPSGGVETQYF. The whole variable domain, remainder taken from reference TRBV7-2 and TRBJ2-5, is GAGVSQSPSNKVTEKGKDVELRCDPISGHTALYWYRQSLGQGLEFLIYFQGNSAPDKSGLPSDRFSAERTGGSVSTLTIQRTQQEDSAVYLCASSKPSGGVETQYFGPGTRLLVL.

The chain is built from TRBV25-1 and TRBJ2-1, with TRBD2 matching over 13 bases. V lost 2 bases and J lost 6; bases outside the gene matches: 7. CDR3 size: 17 residues. Per germline, CDR1 MGHDK and CDR2 SYGVNS. The CDR3, as DNA: TGTGCCAGCAGTGAAACTAGCGGGAGGGCCGCTCGCAATGAGCAGTTCTTC. It translates to CASSETSGRAARNEQFF.

The V gene is TRBV5-1, the J gene TRBJ1-4; TRBD1 agrees at 12 bases. CDR3 length: 18 amino acids. V shed 4 bases, J shed 7 bases, and the junction held 14 bases outside the gene matches. Germline values: CDR1 SGHRS, CDR2 YFSETQ. The CDR3 DNA sequence: TGCGCCAGCAGCGGGCCCCGGGGACAGGGGGCGATTGGTGAAAAACTGTTTTTT. Its translation: CASSGPRGQGAIGEKLFF.

V gene TRBV7-2 combines with J gene TRBJ2-2; D might be TRBD1 (6 bases). Per the germline V gene, CDR1 is SGHTA and CDR2 is FQGNSA. Trimming pared 4 bases from V and 9 bases from J, leaving 24 bases between. The CDR3 is made up of 17 amino acids. CDR3 DNA: TGTGCCAGCAGCTCGACAGGCACGGCAGCTAGCCACCGGGAGCTGTTTTTT. This encodes CASSSTGTAASHRELFF. Together with reference TRBV7-2 and TRBJ2-2, the CDR3 gives the full variable domain: GAGVSQSPSNKVTEKGKDVELRCDPISGHTALYWYRQSLGQGLEFLIYFQGNSAPDKSGLPSDRFSAERTGGSVSTLTIQRTQQEDSAVYLCASSSTGTAASHRELFFGEGSRLTVL.

The chain couples TRBV9 to TRBJ1-2, with TRBD1 matching 8 bases. V lost 3 bases and J lost 7; bases outside the gene matches: 2. This CDR3 has 12 residues. CDR1 is SGDLS and CDR2 is YYNGEE in the germline V gene. The CDR3 DNA sequence: TGTGCCAGCAGCGGAGACAGGGGTGGCTACACCTTC. Residues: CASSGDRGGYTF.

J is TRBJ2-2 and V is TRBV10-1; 12 positions agree with TRBD1. The V and J ends lost 4 bases and 5 bases, in that order; junction bases with no gene match: 5. Per germline, CDR1 WNHNN and CDR2 SYGVQD (reference sequence). CDR3 length: 16 amino acids. The DNA for the CDR3 is TGCGCCAGCAGTGGGGACAGGGGGCTGGGTACCGGGGAGCTGTTTTTT. The encoded protein is CASSGDRGLGTGELFF.

This clone showed up just a few times. The genes are TRBV30 and TRBJ1-6, with 7 bases lining up with TRBD1. The CDR3 is made up of 12 amino acids. Germline V CDR1 and CDR2: GTSNPN, SVGIG (reference sequence). Unmatched junction bases numbered 7, after V lost 4 bases and J lost 13 bases. The CDR3 region has the DNA TGTGCCTGGACCGGGACAGCCTCCCCCCTCCACTTT. It codes for CAWTGTASPLHF.

The chain joins TRBV27 to TRBJ2-7, with TRBD2 identical over 8 bases. This CDR3 comprises 15 residues. Germline assignment: CDR1 MNHEY and CDR2 SMNVEV (reference sequence). V shed 1 base, J shed 4 bases, and the junction held 6 bases outside the gene matches. CDR3 amino acids: CASSLFSSGRYEQYF. CDR3 in DNA: TGTGCCAGCAGTTTATTCTCCAGCGGGAGATACGAGCAGTACTTC.

This clone has just one count. This chain joins TRBV19 and TRBJ2-3, with 8 bases aligning to TRBD1. Per germline, CDR1 LNHDA and CDR2 SQIVND (reference sequence). V was clipped by 6 bases and J by 0 bases; unmatched bases: 5. This CDR3 has 15 amino acids. For the CDR3, the DNA is TGTGCCAGTAGACGACAGGGGAGAAGCACAGATACGCAGTATTTT. Translated: CASRRQGRSTDTQYF.

V usage is TRBV5-6 and J usage is TRBJ2-5; D ambiguous. The CDR3 is 14 residues long. V dropped 3 bases and J dropped 3 bases, with 12 bases sitting between them. Germline lookup yields CDR1 SGHDT and CDR2 YYEEEE. The CDR3 DNA reads as TGTGCCAGCAGCTCACAACACACAGAAGAGACCCAGTACTTC. Residues: CASSSQHTEETQYF.

V gene TRBV7-8 combines with J gene TRBJ1-4; 7 positions agree with TRBD1. CDR3 length: 14 amino acids. V was pared by 10 bases and J by 4 bases, with 9 bases of the junction left unmatched. CDR1 SGHVS and CDR2 FQNEAQ come from the germline V gene. The CDR3: CAISQGQFNEKLFF. In DNA form, the CDR3 reads TGTGCCATCTCCCAGGGACAGTTTAATGAAAAACTGTTTTTT. Combining the CDR3 with reference TRBV7-8 and TRBJ1-4 gives the whole variable domain GAGVSQSPRYKVAKRGQDVALRCDPISGHVSLFWYQQALGQGPEFLTYFQNEAQLDKSGLPSDRFFAERPEGSVSTLKIQRTQQEDSAVYLCAISQGQFNEKLFFGSGTQLSVL.

The genes are TRBV2 and TRBJ2-3; possibly TRBD2 for D (6 bases). The CDR3 contains 14 residues. The V end lost 5 bases, the J end lost 1 base, and 10 bases lay between the germline ends. Germline CDR1 is SNHLY and CDR2 is FYNNEI. CDR3 nucleotides: TGTGCCAGCAGTTCCGGGACTGGCACAGATACGCAGTATTTT. This translates into CASSSGTGTDTQYF.

The V call is TRBV2, the J call TRBJ2-1; TRBD1 agrees at 8 bases. The CDR3 spans 14 residues. Germline values: CDR1 SNHLY, CDR2 FYNNEI. The junction had 4 bases not matched to a gene; V was cut back by 4 bases and J by 5 bases. The CDR3 nucleotides read TGTGCCAGCAGTGGACAGGGGTATCACAATGAGCAGTTCTTC. It codes for CASSGQGYHNEQFF.

V is TRBV6-5 and J is TRBJ1-6; no clear D gene. Germline V lookup: CDR1 MNHEY, CDR2 SVGAGI. Deletions cut 8 bases from V and 7 bases from J, with 9 bases between. The CDR3 consists of 12 residues. The CDR3 loop reads CASSRANSPLHF. CDR3 nucleotide sequence: TGTGCCAGCTCCCGAGCCAATTCACCCCTCCACTTT.

The chain links TRBV5-1 to TRBJ2-5; the D gene is possibly TRBD2 (6 bases). V was pared by 0 bases and J by 1 base, with 10 bases between. Germline CDR1 reads SGHRS; CDR2 reads YFSETQ. The CDR3 has 15 residues. The CDR3 loop reads CASSLAGGTQETQYF. CDR3 coding DNA: TGCGCCAGCAGCTTGGCCGGAGGGACCCAAGAGACCCAGTACTTC.

The chain couples TRBV11-3 to TRBJ1-1; possibly TRBD1 for D (6 bases). The ends were cut back, 6 bases at V and 5 bases at J, with 13 bases in the middle. Germline values: CDR1 SGHNT, CDR2 YENEEA. This CDR3 has 13 residues. CDR3 DNA sequence: TGTGCCAGCAGTCCGGGGGGCCGGACTGAAGCTTTCTTT. It encodes CASSPGGRTEAFF.

CDR3 DNA sequence: TGTGCCAGCTCCCCCGGGACAGTTAACACTGAAGCTTTCTTT. Its translation: CASSPGTVNTEAFF. This chain uses TRBV28 with TRBJ1-1; 7 bases fit TRBD1. Germline V lookup: CDR1 MDHEN, CDR2 SYDVKM. This CDR3 spans 14 amino acids. The trim removed 8 bases at V and 2 bases at J, leaving 8 bases unmatched.

The chain uses TRBV3-1 (or the pseudogene TRBV3-2) and TRBJ2-2, with D possibly being TRBD1 (7 bases). Germline assignment: CDR1 LGHDT and CDR2 YNNKEL (reference sequence). The V and J ends lost 1 base and 2 bases respectively, with 11 bases between them. The CDR3 totals 16 residues. The CDR3 is CASSQVEGANTGELFF. CDR3 DNA sequence: TGTGCCAGCAGCCAAGTGGAGGGGGCCAACACCGGGGAGCTGTTTTTT.

This clone was recorded only once. The junction and the germline gene differ at one end; a read error may be behind it. The chain recombines TRBV6-2 or TRBV6-3 with TRBJ1-1, with 9 bases fitting TRBD1. In germline, CDR1 is MNHEY, CDR2 SVGEGT. The CDR3 spans 15 residues. As DNA, the CDR3 is TGTGCCAGCAGTTACGCACAGGGGGCAGGAACTGGAGCTTTCTTT. This sequence encodes CASSYAQGAGTGAFF.

This chain links TRBV18 with TRBJ2-1, with a possible D match to TRBD2 (5 bases). The CDR3 contains 14 residues. The germline V and J ends were trimmed by 3 bases and 8 bases, with 14 bases remaining between them. The germline CDR1 and CDR2 sequences are KGHSH and LQKENI. The CDR3 nucleotides are TGTGCCAGCTCACCCTCGACAAACGGGGATGAGCAGTTCTTC. This encodes CASSPSTNGDEQFF.

The chain combines TRBV5-5 with TRBJ2-3; unclear D gene. The CDR3 has 14 amino acids. CDR1 and CDR2 from the germline V gene are SGHKS and YYEKEE (reference sequence). Trimming left V 1 base short and J 7 bases short, with 13 bases between. The CDR3 DNA reads as TGTGCCAGCAGCTTGACGGGTTACACGAATACGCAGTATTTT. Protein sequence: CASSLTGYTNTQYF. The full variable domain, its missing parts supplied by reference TRBV5-5 and TRBJ2-3, is DAGVTQSPTHLIKTRGQQVTLRCSPISGHKSVSWYQQVLGQGPQFIFQYYEKEERGRGNFPDRFSARQFPNYSSELNVNALLLGDSALYLCASSLTGYTNTQYFGPGTRLTVL.

This chain joins TRBV19 and TRBJ2-3; 13 bases are shared with TRBD2. Germline CDR1 LNHDA, CDR2 SQIVND (reference sequence). Germline trimming cut 6 bases from V and 5 bases from J; bases unmatched to any gene: 11. The CDR3 contains 17 residues. In DNA form, the CDR3 reads TGTGCCAGTAGCGGACTAGCGGGGGAATATGTTGGAGATACGCAGTATTTT. It codes for CASSGLAGEYVGDTQYF.

The chain recombines TRBV30 with TRBJ1-4; possibly TRBD1 for D (5 bases). Trimming took 3 bases from V and 3 from J, leaving 14 bases between them. CDR1 and CDR2 (germline): GTSNPN, SVGIG (reference sequence). CDR3 length equals 15 residues. The DNA for the CDR3 is TGTGCCTGGAGGGGGCCGGGTGCGGCTAATGAAAAACTGTTTTTT. Protein product: CAWRGPGAANEKLFF.

The rearrangement uses TRBV24-1 and TRBJ2-3; 8 nucleotides align to TRBD1. CDR3 length: 16 residues. Trimming cost V 6 bases and J 4 bases; bases outside gene matches: 11. The germline gives CDR1 KGHDR, CDR2 SFDVKD. Here the CDR3 reads CATSRQGPLGADTQYF. CDR3 bases: TGTGCCACCAGTAGACAGGGGCCGCTTGGGGCAGATACGCAGTATTTT.